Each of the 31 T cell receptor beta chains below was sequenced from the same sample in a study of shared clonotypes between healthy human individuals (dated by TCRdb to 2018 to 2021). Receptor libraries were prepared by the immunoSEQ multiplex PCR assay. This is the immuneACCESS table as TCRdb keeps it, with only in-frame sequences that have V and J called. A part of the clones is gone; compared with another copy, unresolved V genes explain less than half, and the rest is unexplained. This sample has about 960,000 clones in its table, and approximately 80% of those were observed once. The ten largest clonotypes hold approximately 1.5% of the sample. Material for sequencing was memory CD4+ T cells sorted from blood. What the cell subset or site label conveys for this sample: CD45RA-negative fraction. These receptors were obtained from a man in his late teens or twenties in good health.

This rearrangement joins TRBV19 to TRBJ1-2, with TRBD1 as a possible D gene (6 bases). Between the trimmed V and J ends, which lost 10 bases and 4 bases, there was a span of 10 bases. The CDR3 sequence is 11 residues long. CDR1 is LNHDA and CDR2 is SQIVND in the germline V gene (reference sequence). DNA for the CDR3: TGTGCCACTGGGGGCCTCTATGGCTACACCTTC. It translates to CATGGLYGYTF.

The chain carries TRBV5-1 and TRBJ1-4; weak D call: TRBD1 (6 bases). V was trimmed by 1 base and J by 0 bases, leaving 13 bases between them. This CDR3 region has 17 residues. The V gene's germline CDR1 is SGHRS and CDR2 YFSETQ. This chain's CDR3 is CASSLSRGYATNEKLFF. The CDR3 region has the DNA TGCGCCAGCAGCTTGTCCAGGGGATACGCAACTAATGAAAAACTGTTTTTT.

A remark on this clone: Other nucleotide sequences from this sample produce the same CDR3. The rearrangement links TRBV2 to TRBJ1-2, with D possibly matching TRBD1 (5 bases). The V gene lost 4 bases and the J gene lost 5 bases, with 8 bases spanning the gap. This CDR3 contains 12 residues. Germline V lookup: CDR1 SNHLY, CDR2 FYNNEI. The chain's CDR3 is CASSGTNYGYTF. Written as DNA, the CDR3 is TGTGCCAGCAGTGGGACAAATTATGGCTACACCTTC.

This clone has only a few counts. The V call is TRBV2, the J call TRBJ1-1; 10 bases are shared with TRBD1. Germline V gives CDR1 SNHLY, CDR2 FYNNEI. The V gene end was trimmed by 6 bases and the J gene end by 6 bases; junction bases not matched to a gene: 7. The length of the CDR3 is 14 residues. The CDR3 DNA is TGTGCCAGCAGCGCGGACAGGGGGTCGCCTGAAGCTTTCTTT. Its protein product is CASSADRGSPEAFF.

The CDR3 DNA reads as TGTGCCAGCAGCACGGGCAGGGAGACCCAGTACTTC. Its translation is CASSTGRETQYF. The chain uses TRBV7-2 and TRBJ2-5; D gene ambiguous. V lost 5 bases and J 5 bases, leaving 9 bases between the germline ends. CDR3 length equals 12 residues. From germline, CDR1 is SGHTA and CDR2 FQGNSA.

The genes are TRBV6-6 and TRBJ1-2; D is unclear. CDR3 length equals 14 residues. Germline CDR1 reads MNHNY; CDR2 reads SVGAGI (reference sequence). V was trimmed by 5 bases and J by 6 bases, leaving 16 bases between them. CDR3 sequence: CASSRLANLDGYTF. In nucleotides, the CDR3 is TGTGCCAGCAGTCGCCTGGCCAACTTAGATGGCTACACCTTC.

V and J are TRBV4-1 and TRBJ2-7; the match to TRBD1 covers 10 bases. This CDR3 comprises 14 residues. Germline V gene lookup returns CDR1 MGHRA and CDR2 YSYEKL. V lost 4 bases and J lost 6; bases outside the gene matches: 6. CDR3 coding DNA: TGCGCCAGCAGCCGGGGACAGGGGCCTGGCGAGCAGTACTTC. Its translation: CASSRGQGPGEQYF.

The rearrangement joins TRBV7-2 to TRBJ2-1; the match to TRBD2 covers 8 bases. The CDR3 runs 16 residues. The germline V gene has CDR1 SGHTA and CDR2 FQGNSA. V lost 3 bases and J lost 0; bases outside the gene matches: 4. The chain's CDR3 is CASSFVSGGSYNEQFF. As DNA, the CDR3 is TGTGCCAGCAGCTTCGTCAGCGGGGGCTCCTACAATGAGCAGTTCTTC.

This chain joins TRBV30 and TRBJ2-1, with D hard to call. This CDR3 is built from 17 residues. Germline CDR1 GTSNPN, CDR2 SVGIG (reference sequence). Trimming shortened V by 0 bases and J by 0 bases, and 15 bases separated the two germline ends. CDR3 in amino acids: CAWSVPFESSSYNEQFF. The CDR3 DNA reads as TGTGCCTGGAGTGTACCGTTTGAATCATCCTCCTACAATGAGCAGTTCTTC.

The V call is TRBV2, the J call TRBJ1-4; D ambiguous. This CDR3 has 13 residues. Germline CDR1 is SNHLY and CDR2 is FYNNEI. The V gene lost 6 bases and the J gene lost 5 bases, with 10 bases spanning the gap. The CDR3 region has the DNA TGTGCCAGCAGGGAGTCCCCCAATGAAAAACTGTTTTTT. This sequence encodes CASRESPNEKLFF.

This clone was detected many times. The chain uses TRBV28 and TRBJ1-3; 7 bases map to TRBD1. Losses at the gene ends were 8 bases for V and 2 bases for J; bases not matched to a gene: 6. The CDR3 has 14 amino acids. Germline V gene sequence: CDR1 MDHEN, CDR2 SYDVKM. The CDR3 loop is CASYRGKAGNTIYF. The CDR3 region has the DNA TGTGCCAGCTACAGGGGCAAGGCTGGAAACACCATATATTTT. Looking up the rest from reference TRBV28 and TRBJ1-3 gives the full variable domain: DVKVTQSSRYLVKRTGEKVFLECVQDMDHENMFWYRQDPGLGLRLIYFSYDVKMKEKGDIPEGYSVSREKKERFSLILESASTNQTSMYLCASYRGKAGNTIYFGEGSWLTVV.

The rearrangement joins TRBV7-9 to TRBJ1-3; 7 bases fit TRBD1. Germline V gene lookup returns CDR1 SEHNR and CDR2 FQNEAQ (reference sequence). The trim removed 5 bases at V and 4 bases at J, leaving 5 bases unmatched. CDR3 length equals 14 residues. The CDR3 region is CASSHRGDGNTIYF. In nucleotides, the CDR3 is TGTGCCAGCAGCCACAGGGGTGACGGAAACACCATATATTTT. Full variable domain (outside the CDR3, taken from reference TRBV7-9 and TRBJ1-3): DTGVSQNPRHKITKRGQNVTFRCDPISEHNRLYWYRQTLGQGPEFLTYFQNEAQLEKSRLLSDRFSAERPKGSFSTLEIQRTEQGDSAMYLCASSHRGDGNTIYFGEGSWLTVV.

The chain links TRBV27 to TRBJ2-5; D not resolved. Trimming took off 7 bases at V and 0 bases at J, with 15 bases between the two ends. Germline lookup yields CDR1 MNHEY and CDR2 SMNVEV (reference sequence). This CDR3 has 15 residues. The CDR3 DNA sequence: TGTGCCAGCACCCGGATTGTAGGGCACCAAGAGACCCAGTACTTC. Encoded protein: CASTRIVGHQETQYF.

The CDR3 loop is CASSPGVTEYEQYF. CDR3 DNA: TGTGCCAGCTCACCGGGGGTGACCGAATACGAGCAGTACTTC. V and J are TRBV18 and TRBJ2-7, with D perhaps being TRBD1 or TRBD2 (5 bases each). Trimming left V 3 bases short and J 4 bases short, with 13 bases between. The CDR3 has 14 residues. Germline V gene data show CDR1 as KGHSH and CDR2 as LQKENI.

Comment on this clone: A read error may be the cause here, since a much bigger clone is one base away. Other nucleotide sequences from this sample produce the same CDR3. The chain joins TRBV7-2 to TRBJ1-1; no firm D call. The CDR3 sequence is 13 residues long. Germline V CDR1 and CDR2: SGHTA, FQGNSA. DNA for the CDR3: TGTGCCAGCAGCTTAACCCAGTACACCGAAGCTTTCTTT. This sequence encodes CASSLTQYTEAFF. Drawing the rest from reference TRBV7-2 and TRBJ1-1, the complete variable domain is GAGVSQSPSNKVTEKGKDVELRCDPISGHTALYWYRQSLGQGLEFLIYFQGNSAPDKSGLPSDRFSAERTGGSVSTLTIQRTQQEDSAVYLCASSLTQYTEAFFGQGTRLTVV.

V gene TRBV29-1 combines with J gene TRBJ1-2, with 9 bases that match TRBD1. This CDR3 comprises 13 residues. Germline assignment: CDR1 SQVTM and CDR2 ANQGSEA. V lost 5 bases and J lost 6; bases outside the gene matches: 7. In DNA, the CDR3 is TGCAGCGTTTCTTCGGGACAGGGTAATGGCTACACCTTC. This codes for CSVSSGQGNGYTF.

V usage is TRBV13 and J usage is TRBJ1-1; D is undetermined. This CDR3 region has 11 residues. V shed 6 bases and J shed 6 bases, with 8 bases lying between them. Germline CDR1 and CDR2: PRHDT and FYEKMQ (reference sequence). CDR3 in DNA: TGTGCCAGCAGTCAATCCGCTGAAGCTTTCTTT. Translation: CASSQSAEAFF.

CDR3 residues: CASSRGTSSYEQYF. The DNA of the CDR3 is TGTGCCAGCAGCCGAGGGACTAGCAGCTACGAGCAGTACTTC. The rearrangement uses TRBV5-4 and TRBJ2-7; TRBD2 matches at 9 bases. The trim removed 4 bases at V and 3 bases at J, leaving 5 bases unmatched. The CDR3 runs 14 residues. The germline V gene encodes CDR1 SGHNT and CDR2 YYREEE (reference sequence).

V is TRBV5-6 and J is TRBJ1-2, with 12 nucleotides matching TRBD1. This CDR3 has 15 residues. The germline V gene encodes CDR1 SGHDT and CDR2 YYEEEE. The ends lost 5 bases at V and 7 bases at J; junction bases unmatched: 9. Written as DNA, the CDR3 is TGTGCCAGCAGTCCGGGACAGGGGGCTTTCGGTGGCTACACCTTC. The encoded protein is CASSPGQGAFGGYTF.

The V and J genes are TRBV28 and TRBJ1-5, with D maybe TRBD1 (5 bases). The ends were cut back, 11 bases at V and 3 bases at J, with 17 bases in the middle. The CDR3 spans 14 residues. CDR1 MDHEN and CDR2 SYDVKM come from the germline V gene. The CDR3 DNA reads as TGTGCCGCCAGGGTAAACGGCGCCAATCAGCCCCAGCATTTT. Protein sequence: CAARVNGANQPQHF.

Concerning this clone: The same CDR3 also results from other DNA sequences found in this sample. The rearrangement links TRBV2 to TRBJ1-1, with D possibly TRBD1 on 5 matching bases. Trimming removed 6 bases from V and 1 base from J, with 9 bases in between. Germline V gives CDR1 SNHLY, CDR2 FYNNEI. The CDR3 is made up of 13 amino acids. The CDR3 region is CASSAGGNTEAFF. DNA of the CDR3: TGTGCCAGCAGCGCCGGGGGGAACACTGAAGCTTTCTTT.

CDR3 protein: CASSSRSGSSYEQYF. Written as DNA, the CDR3 is TGCGCCAGCAGCTCCCGAAGCGGGAGCTCCTACGAGCAGTACTTC. The chain is built from TRBV4-1 and TRBJ2-7; 8 bases fit TRBD2. J was trimmed by 0 bases and V by 5 bases; bases with no gene match: 6. CDR3 length: 15 residues. CDR1 and CDR2 (germline): MGHRA, YSYEKL.

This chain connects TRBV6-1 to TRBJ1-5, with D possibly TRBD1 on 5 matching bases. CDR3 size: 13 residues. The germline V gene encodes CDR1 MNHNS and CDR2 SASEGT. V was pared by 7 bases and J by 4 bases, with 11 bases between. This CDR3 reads CASKDRGNQPQHF. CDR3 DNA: TGTGCCAGCAAAGACAGAGGGAATCAGCCCCAGCATTTT.

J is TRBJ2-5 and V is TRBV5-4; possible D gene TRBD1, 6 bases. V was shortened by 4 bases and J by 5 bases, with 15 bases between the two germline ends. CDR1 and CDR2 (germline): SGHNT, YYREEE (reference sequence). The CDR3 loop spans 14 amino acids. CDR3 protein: CASSVGQPGETQYF. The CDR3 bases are TGTGCCAGCAGCGTAGGACAGCCCGGCGAGACCCAGTACTTC.

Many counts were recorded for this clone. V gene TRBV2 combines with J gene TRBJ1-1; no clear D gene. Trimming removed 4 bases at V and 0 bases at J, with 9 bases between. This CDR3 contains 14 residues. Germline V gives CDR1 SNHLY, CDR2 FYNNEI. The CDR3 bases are TGTGCCAGCAGTGTTCAACGAGTGAACACTGAAGCTTTCTTT. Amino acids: CASSVQRVNTEAFF.

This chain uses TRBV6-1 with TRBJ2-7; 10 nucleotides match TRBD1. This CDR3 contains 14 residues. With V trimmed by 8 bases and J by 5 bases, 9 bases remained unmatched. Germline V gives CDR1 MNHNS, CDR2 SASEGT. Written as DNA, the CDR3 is TGTGCCAGCCGCGGGGACAGGGGATTCGACGAGCAGTACTTC. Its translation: CASRGDRGFDEQYF.

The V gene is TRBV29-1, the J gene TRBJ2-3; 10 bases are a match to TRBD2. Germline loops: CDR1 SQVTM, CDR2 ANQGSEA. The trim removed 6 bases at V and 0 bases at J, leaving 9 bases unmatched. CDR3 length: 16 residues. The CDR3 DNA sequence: TGCAGCGTCCCGGCCCAGACTAGCGGGAGCACAGATACGCAGTATTTT. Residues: CSVPAQTSGSTDTQYF.

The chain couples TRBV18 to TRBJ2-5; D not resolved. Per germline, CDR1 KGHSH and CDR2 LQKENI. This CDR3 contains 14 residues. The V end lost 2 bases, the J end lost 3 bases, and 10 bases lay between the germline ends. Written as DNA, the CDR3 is TGTGCCAGCTCACCAGGGGTGGAAAAAGAGACCCAGTACTTC. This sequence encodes CASSPGVEKETQYF.

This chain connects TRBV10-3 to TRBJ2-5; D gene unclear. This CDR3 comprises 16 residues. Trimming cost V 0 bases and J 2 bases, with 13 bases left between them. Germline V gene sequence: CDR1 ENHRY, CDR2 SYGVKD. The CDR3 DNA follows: TGTGCCATCAGTGAGTCCGGGCTCACGGTGCAAGAGACCCAGTACTTC. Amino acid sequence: CAISESGLTVQETQYF.

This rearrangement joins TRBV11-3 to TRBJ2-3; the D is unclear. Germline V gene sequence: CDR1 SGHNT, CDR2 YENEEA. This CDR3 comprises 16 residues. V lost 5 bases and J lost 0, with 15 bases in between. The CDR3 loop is CASSVGTSASTDTQYF. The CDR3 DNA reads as TGTGCCAGCAGCGTCGGTACCTCCGCTAGCACAGATACGCAGTATTTT.

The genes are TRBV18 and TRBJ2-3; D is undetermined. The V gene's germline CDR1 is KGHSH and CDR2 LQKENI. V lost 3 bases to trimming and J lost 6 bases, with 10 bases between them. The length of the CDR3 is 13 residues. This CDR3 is CASSPFNGDTQYF. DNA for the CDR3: TGTGCCAGCTCACCCTTCAACGGCGATACGCAGTATTTT.